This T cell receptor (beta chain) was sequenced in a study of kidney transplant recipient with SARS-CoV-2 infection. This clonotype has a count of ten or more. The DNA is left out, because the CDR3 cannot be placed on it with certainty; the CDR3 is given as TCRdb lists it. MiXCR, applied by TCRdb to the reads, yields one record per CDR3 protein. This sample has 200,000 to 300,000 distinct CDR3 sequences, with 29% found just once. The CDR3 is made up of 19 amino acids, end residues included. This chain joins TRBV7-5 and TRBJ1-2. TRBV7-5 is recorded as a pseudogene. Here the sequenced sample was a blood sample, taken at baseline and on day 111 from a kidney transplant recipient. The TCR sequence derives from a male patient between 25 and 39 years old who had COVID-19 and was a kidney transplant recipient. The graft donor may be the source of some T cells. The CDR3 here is CISVPEASHEVGKTYGYTF.